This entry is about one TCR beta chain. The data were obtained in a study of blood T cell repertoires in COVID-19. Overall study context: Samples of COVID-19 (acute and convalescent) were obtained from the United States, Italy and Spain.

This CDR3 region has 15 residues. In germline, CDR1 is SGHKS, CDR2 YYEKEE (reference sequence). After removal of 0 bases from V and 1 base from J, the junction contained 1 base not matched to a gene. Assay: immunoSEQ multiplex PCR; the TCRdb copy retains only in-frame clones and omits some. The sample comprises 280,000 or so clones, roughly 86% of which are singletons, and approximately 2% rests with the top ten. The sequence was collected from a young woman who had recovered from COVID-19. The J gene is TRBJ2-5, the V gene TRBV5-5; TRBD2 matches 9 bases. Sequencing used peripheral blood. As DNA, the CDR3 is TGTGCCAGCAGCTTGGGACTAGCGGCCCAAGAGACCCAGTACTTC. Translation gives CASSLGLAAQETQYF.